One sample yielded the 21 T cell receptor beta chains listed below, sequenced in a study of shared clonotypes between healthy human individuals. Data came from immunoSEQ multiplex PCR; TCRdb stores just in-frame clones and leaves some out. The sample records approximately 1.5 million clones, 98% being singletons. The material sequenced was naive CD4+ T cells sorted from blood. Noted subset: CD45RA+ positively selected. The receptors were gathered from a man aged 25 to 45 in good health.

V is TRBV11-2 and J is TRBJ2-1; D is unresolved. V shed 6 bases and J shed 6 bases, with 9 bases lying between them. This CDR3 is 12 amino acids long. Germline CDR1 SGHAT, CDR2 FQNNGV. DNA for the CDR3: TGTGCCAGCAGTCCAGTTGGCAATGAGCAGTTCTTC. Translated: CASSPVGNEQFF.

The chain couples TRBV11-2 to TRBJ2-5; D uncertain. Between the trimmed V and J ends, which lost 2 bases and 1 base, there was a span of 8 bases. CDR1 SGHAT and CDR2 FQNNGV come from the germline V gene. This CDR3 spans 14 amino acids. Here the CDR3 reads CASSLRQPQETQYF. The CDR3 nucleotides are TGTGCCAGCAGCTTACGGCAGCCCCAAGAGACCCAGTACTTC.

Here the CDR3 DNA reads TGTGCCAGCAGTGAATCGATAAGCAATCAGCCCCAGCATTTT. It codes for CASSESISNQPQHF. The V and J genes are TRBV25-1 and TRBJ1-5, with D unclear. V dropped 1 base and J dropped 1 base, with 5 bases sitting between them. Germline CDR1 MGHDK, CDR2 SYGVNS. This CDR3 comprises 14 residues. Supplemented by reference TRBV25-1 and TRBJ1-5, the full variable domain reads EADIYQTPRYLVIGTGKKITLECSQTMGHDKMYWYQQDPGMELHLIHYSYGVNSTEKGDLSSESTVSRIRTEHFPLTLESARPSHTSQYLCASSESISNQPQHFGDGTRLSIL.

The chain combines TRBV15 with TRBJ2-7; 7 positions match TRBD2. There are 17 residues in the CDR3. Germline V gives CDR1 LNHNV, CDR2 YYDKDF (reference sequence). V shed 5 bases, J shed 7 bases, and the junction held 20 bases outside the gene matches. CDR3 residues: CATSPGGMAVLVGEQYF. DNA of the CDR3: TGTGCCACCAGCCCGGGAGGAATGGCCGTCCTAGTCGGGGAGCAGTACTTC.

This sequence joins TRBV7-2 and TRBJ1-1; D gene ambiguous. V was cut by 0 bases and J by 0 bases, with 5 bases left in between. This CDR3 has 14 residues. In germline, CDR1 is SGHTA, CDR2 FQGNSA. CDR3 nucleotide sequence: TGTGCCAGCAGCTTAGCCTGGGTGAACACTGAAGCTTTCTTT. Translated, it gives CASSLAWVNTEAFF.

The chain joins TRBV10-3 to TRBJ2-1; possibly TRBD1 or TRBD2 for D (5 bases each). Germline loops: CDR1 ENHRY, CDR2 SYGVKD. Trimming took off 4 bases at V and 9 bases at J, with 7 bases between the two ends. CDR3 length: 11 residues. This CDR3 reads CAISAGLEQFF. Here the CDR3 DNA reads TGTGCCATCAGTGCGGGGCTTGAGCAGTTCTTC.

This chain's CDR3 is CASSLAGLLTDTQYF. The CDR3, as DNA: TGTGCCAGCAGCTTGGCGGGACTCCTCACAGATACGCAGTATTTT. The rearrangement uses TRBV5-5 and TRBJ2-3, with D perhaps TRBD2 (6 bases). Trimming cost V 0 bases and J 2 bases, with 10 bases left between them. Germline V gene sequence: CDR1 SGHKS, CDR2 YYEKEE (reference sequence). This CDR3 contains 15 residues.

The gene calls are TRBV4-1 and TRBJ2-7, with 10 nucleotides matching TRBD2. Germline CDR1 is MGHRA and CDR2 is YSYEKL. This CDR3 comprises 19 residues. V lost 0 bases and J lost 3; bases outside the gene matches: 14. The CDR3 region is CASSQDSSGSTLIFYEQYF. The CDR3, as DNA: TGCGCCAGCAGCCAAGATTCTAGCGGGAGCACCCTGATTTTCTACGAGCAGTACTTC.

J is TRBJ1-5 and V is TRBV29-1; 8 bases align to TRBD1. Losses at the gene ends were 6 bases for V and 6 bases for J; bases not matched to a gene: 7. This CDR3 has 13 amino acids. Germline values: CDR1 SQVTM, CDR2 ANQGSEA. CDR3 sequence: CSVTDRVGQPQHF. CDR3 sequence (DNA): TGCAGCGTGACGGACAGGGTGGGTCAGCCCCAGCATTTT.

V gene TRBV2 combines with J gene TRBJ2-5, with 15 bases identical to TRBD2. V lost 3 bases to trimming and J lost 1 base; unmatched junction nucleotides: 3. The germline gives CDR1 SNHLY, CDR2 FYNNEI. The CDR3 contains 17 residues. CDR3 DNA sequence: TGTGCCAGCAGTGAGGGACTAGCGGGAGGCATCCAAGAGACCCAGTACTTC. Its translation is CASSEGLAGGIQETQYF.

The chain is built from TRBV30 and TRBJ2-1, with 13 bases matching TRBD2. The V segment lost 3 bases and the J segment 2 bases; nucleotides outside the gene matches: 7. Germline V gene lookup returns CDR1 GTSNPN and CDR2 SVGIG (reference sequence). The CDR3 contains 17 residues. The CDR3 protein is CAWRATSGRLTYNEQFF. The CDR3 region has the DNA TGTGCCTGGAGGGCGACTAGCGGGAGGTTAACCTACAATGAGCAGTTCTTC.

This clone was counted once. This chain joins TRBV18 and TRBJ2-7, with D perhaps being TRBD1 or TRBD2 (5 bases each). From germline, CDR1 is KGHSH and CDR2 LQKENI. This CDR3 comprises 15 residues. The V end was cut by 3 bases, the J end by 7 bases, with 19 bases between. CDR3 sequence reads: CASSPGTSFLGEQYF. For the CDR3, the DNA is TGTGCCAGCTCACCCGGGACGAGCTTCCTGGGTGAGCAGTACTTC.

The V gene is TRBV11-3, the J gene TRBJ2-2; D is perhaps TRBD1 (6 bases). Trimming removed 5 bases at V and 6 bases at J, with 13 bases between. Germline V gene data show CDR1 as SGHNT and CDR2 as YENEEA. The CDR3 contains 14 residues. CDR3 residues: CASSPTRGSGELFF. The DNA of the CDR3 is TGTGCCAGCAGCCCTACCAGGGGCTCCGGGGAGCTGTTTTTT.

The CDR3 loop is CASSLDAGTGGEQYF. Here the CDR3 DNA reads TGTGCCAGCAGCTTGGACGCGGGGACAGGAGGTGAGCAGTACTTC. V is TRBV5-4 and J is TRBJ2-7; TRBD1 agrees at 8 bases. The CDR3 length is 15 residues. Germline CDR1 and CDR2: SGHNT and YYREEE (reference sequence). The V segment lost 0 bases and the J segment 7 bases; nucleotides outside the gene matches: 9.

V is TRBV11-3 and J is TRBJ2-3; D gene uncertain. Germline V CDR1 and CDR2: SGHNT, YENEEA. The CDR3 is 13 amino acids. V was pared by 0 bases and J by 3 bases, with 4 bases between. CDR3 bases: TGTGCCAGCAGCTTAGACATGACAGATACGCAGTATTTT. Its translation is CASSLDMTDTQYF. Based on the CDR3 plus reference TRBV11-3 and TRBJ2-3, the full variable domain is EAGVVQSPRYKIIEKKQPVAFWCNPISGHNTLYWYLQNLGQGPELLIRYENEEAVDDSQLPKDRFSAERLKGVDSTLKIQPAELGDSAVYLCASSLDMTDTQYFGPGTRLTVL.

The J gene is TRBJ2-7, the V gene TRBV11-1; D is undetermined. V was cut by 5 bases and J by 4 bases, with 27 bases left in between. Germline loops: CDR1 SGHAT, CDR2 FQDESV (reference sequence). The CDR3 runs to 18 residues. Here the CDR3 DNA reads TGTGCCAGCAGCCGAAGTTTGGCTCGTACCAATAATGAATACGAGCAGTACTTC. Its protein product is CASSRSLARTNNEYEQYF.

CDR3 in amino acids: CAIFSGVWGNEQFF. CDR3 coding DNA: TGTGCCATCTTTTCGGGTGTCTGGGGGAATGAGCAGTTCTTC. The chain recombines TRBV10-3 with TRBJ2-1, with D tentatively TRBD1 or TRBD2 (5 bases each). The ends were cut back, 8 bases at V and 7 bases at J, with 18 bases in the middle. Germline V gene data show CDR1 as ENHRY and CDR2 as SYGVKD. There are 14 residues in the CDR3.

The CDR3 DNA follows: TGTGCCAGCAGTTTTCAGAGTGGCGGAGAAAACATTCAGTACTTC. As protein: CASSFQSGGENIQYF. The chain combines TRBV28 with TRBJ2-4; D unresolved. Trimming shortened V by 3 bases and J by 5 bases, and 14 bases separated the two germline ends. The CDR3 has 15 amino acids. Looked up from germline, CDR1 is MDHEN and CDR2 is SYDVKM.

This clone was recorded once. This sequence joins TRBV28 and TRBJ2-2, with D perhaps matching TRBD1 or TRBD2 (6 bases each). Germline loops: CDR1 MDHEN, CDR2 SYDVKM. CDR3 size: 16 residues. V was cut by 3 bases and J by 4 bases, with 15 bases left in between. CDR3 coding DNA: TGTGCCAGCAGTTTGCCGGGGGCGGTGAGCACCGGGGAGCTGTTTTTT. It encodes CASSLPGAVSTGELFF.

As for this clone: At one boundary the junction diverges from the germline segment, which might be a read error. The chain uses TRBV7-7 and TRBJ2-1; 11 bases are shared with TRBD2. CDR1 SSHAT and CDR2 FNYEAQ come from the germline V gene (reference sequence). This CDR3 is 19 amino acids long. The CDR3 reads CASSLAATGGLAAFNEQFF. The CDR3 nucleotides are TGTGCTAGCAGCTTAGCGGCCACTGGGGGACTAGCGGCCTTTAATGAGCAGTTCTTC.

V usage is TRBV2 and J usage is TRBJ2-3; D gene ambiguous. Germline CDR1 SNHLY, CDR2 FYNNEI. This CDR3 spans 14 amino acids. Trimming shortened V by 6 bases and J by 4 bases, and 14 bases separated the two germline ends. The CDR3 DNA reads TGTGCCAGCAGCCAAACAACGACCCCAGATACGCAGTATTTT. This sequence encodes CASSQTTTPDTQYF.